This TCR beta chain stems from a study of a mutant IDH1 vaccine in newly diagnosed glioma. Background on the study: The therapy given earlier, which was standard therapy, consisted of radiotherapy, temozolomide, or both, and most of the patients received both.

TCRdb's copy holds only in-frame clones and misses some; the assay was immunoSEQ multiplex PCR. The repertoire has around 30,000 clones, 65% to 85% of them found once; the top ten carry under 8.5%. Germline assignment: CDR1 LGHNA and CDR2 YNFKEQ. The CDR3 has 16 residues. V was clipped by 1 base and J by 7 bases; unmatched bases: 7. Time point in this sample: week 23, last vaccination. What each vaccine dose contained was 300 ug of mutant IDH1 20-mer peptide, accompanied by topical imiquimod. Note on this clone: What it binds is unknown.

Here the sequenced sample was PBMCs, taken from a glioma patient whose treatment included an IDH1 peptide vaccine. The receptor's source is a woman younger than 30 with glioma. The V gene is TRBV4-2, the J gene TRBJ1-4, with TRBD1 matching 9 bases. Here the CDR3 reads CASSQGTGVRSEKLFF. In DNA, the CDR3 is TGTGCCAGCAGCCAAGGGACAGGGGTTAGGAGTGAAAAACTGTTTTTT.